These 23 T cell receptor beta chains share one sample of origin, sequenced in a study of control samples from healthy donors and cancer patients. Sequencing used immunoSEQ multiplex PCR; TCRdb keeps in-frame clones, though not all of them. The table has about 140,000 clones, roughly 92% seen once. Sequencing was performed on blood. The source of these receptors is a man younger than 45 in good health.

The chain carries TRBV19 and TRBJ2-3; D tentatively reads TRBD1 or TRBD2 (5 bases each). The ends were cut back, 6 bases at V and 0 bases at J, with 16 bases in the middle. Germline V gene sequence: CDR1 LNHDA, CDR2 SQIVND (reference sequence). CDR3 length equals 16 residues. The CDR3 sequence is CASRKTGTRSTDTQYF. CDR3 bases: TGTGCCAGTAGGAAAACCGGGACGCGAAGCACAGATACGCAGTATTTT.

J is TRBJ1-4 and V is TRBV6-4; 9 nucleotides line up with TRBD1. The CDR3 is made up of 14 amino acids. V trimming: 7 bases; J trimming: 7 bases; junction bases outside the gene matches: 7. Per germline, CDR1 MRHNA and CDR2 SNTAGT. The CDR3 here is CASITGTGSEKLFF. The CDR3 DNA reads TGTGCCAGCATTACCGGGACAGGGAGTGAAAAACTGTTTTTT.

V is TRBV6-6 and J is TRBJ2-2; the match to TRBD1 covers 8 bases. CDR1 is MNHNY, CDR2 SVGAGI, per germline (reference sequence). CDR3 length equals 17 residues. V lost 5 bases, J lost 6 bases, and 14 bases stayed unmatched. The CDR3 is CASSHSLTGVFSGELFF. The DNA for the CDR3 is TGTGCCAGCAGTCATTCGTTGACAGGGGTCTTTTCCGGGGAGCTGTTTTTT.

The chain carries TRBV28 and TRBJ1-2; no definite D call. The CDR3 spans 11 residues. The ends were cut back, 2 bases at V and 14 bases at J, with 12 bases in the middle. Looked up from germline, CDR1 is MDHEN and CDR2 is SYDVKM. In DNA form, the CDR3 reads TGTGCCAGCAGTTTAGGGAAGGCATCTACCTTC. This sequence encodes CASSLGKASTF.

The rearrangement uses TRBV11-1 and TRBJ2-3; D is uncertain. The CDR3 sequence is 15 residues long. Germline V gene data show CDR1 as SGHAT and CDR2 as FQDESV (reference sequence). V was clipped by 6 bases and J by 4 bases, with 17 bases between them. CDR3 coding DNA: TGTGCCAGCAGTCCTAAGGGTCCCCTCGCAGATACGCAGTATTTT. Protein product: CASSPKGPLADTQYF.

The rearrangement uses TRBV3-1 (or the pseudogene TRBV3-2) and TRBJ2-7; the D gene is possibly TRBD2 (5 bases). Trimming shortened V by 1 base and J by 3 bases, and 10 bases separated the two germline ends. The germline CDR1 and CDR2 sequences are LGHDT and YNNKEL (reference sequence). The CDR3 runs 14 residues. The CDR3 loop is CASSQADSDYEQYF. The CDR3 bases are TGTGCCAGCAGCCAAGCGGACTCCGACTACGAGCAGTACTTC.

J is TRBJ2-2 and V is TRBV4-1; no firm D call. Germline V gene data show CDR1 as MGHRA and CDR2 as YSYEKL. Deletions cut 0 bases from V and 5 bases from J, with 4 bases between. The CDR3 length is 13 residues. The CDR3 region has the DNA TGCGCCAGCAGCCAAGACCCGACCGGGGAGCTGTTTTTT. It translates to CASSQDPTGELFF.

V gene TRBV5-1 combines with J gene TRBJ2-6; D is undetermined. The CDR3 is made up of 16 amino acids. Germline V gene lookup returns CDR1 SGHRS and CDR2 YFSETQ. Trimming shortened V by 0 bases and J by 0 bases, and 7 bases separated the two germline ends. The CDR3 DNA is TGCGCCAGCAGCTTGGCTATCGGCTCTGGGGCCAACGTCCTGACTTTC. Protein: CASSLAIGSGANVLTF.

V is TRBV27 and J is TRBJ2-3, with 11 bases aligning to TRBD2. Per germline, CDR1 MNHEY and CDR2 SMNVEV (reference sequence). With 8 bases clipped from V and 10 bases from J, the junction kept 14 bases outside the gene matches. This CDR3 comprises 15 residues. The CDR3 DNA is TGTGCCAGCCTCGGACTAGCGGGCGTGTCGGTTGCGCAGTATTTT. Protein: CASLGLAGVSVAQYF.

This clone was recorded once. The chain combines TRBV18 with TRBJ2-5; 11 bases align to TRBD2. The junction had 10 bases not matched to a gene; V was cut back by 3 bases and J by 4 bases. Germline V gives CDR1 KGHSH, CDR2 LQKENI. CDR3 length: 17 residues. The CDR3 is CASSPGTSGSRVETQYF. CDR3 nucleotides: TGTGCCAGCTCACCGGGGACTAGCGGATCGAGGGTAGAGACCCAGTACTTC. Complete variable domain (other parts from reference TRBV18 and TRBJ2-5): NAGVMQNPRHLVRRRGQEARLRCSPMKGHSHVYWYRQLPEEGLKFMVYLQKENIIDESGMPKERFSAEFPKEGPSILRIQQVVRGDSAAYFCASSPGTSGSRVETQYFGPGTRLLVL.

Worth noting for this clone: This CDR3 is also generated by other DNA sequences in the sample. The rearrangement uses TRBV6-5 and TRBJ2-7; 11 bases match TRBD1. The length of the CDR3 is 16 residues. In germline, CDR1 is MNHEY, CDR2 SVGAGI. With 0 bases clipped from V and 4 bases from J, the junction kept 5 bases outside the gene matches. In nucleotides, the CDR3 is TGTGCCAGCAGTTACTCGAGGGACAGGGGGGAGTACGAGCAGTACTTC. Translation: CASSYSRDRGEYEQYF.

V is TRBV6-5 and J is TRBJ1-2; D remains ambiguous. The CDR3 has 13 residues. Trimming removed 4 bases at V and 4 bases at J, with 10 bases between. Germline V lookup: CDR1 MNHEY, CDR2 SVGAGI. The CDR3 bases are TGTGCCAGCAGTTTAGGCAGATCCTATGGCTACACCTTC. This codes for CASSLGRSYGYTF.

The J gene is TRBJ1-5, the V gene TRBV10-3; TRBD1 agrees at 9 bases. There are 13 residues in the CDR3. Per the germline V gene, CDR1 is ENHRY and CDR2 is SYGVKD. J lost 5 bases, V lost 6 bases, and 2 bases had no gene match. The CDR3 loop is CAIRRQGDQPQHF. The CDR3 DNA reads TGTGCCATCAGAAGACAGGGGGATCAGCCCCAGCATTTT.

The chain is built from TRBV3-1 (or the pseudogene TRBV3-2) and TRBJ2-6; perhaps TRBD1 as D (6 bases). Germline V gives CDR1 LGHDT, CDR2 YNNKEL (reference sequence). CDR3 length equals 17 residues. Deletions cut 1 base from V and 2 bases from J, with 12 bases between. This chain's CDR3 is CASSQAPTGTGANVLTF. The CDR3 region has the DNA TGTGCCAGCAGCCAAGCCCCGACAGGTACTGGGGCCAACGTCCTGACTTTC.

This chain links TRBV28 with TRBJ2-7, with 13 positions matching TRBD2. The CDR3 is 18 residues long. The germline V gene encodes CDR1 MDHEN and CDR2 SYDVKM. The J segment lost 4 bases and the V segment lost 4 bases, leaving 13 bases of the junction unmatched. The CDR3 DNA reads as TGTGCCAGCAGTTCCCCCGGGACTAGCGGGATCTTGGGGTACGAGCAGTACTTC. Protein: CASSSPGTSGILGYEQYF.

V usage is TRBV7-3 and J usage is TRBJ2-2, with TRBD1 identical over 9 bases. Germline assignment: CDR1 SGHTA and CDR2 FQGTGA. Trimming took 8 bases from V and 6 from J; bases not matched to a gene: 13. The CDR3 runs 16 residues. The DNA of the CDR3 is TGTGCCAGCTCAAGAATGTCGGGACAGGGATCCGGGGAGCTGTTTTTT. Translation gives CASSRMSGQGSGELFF.

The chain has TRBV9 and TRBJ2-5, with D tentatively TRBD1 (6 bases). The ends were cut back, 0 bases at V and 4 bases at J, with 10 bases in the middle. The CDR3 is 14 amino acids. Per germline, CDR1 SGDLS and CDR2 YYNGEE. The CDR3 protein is CASSVGQDRETQYF. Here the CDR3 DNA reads TGTGCCAGCAGCGTAGGTCAGGACAGAGAGACCCAGTACTTC.

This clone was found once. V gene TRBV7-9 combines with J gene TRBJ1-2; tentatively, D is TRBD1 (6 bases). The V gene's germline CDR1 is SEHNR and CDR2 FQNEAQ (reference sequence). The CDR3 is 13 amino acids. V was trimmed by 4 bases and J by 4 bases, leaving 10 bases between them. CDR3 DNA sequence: TGTGCCAGCAGCTCCCAGGGGTTCTATGGCTACACCTTC. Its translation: CASSSQGFYGYTF.

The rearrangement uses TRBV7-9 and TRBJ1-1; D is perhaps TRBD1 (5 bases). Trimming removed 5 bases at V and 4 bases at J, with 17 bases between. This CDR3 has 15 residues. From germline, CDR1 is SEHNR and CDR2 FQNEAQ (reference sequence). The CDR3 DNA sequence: TGTGCCAGCAGCCCCCGTGGGGCCGGGGGCACTGAAGCTTTCTTT. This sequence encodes CASSPRGAGGTEAFF.

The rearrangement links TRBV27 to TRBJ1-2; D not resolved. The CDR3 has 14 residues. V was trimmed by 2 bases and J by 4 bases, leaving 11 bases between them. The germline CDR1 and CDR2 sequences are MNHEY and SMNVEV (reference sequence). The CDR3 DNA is TGTGCCAGCAGTTTAATGCGCGGAGGCTATGGCTACACCTTC. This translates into CASSLMRGGYGYTF.

The CDR3 sequence is CASSLRPSGINTGELFF. DNA of the CDR3: TGTGCCAGCAGCTTACGCCCTAGCGGGATAAACACCGGGGAGCTGTTTTTT. The chain joins TRBV11-2 to TRBJ2-2, with TRBD2 matching 9 bases. This CDR3 has 17 amino acids. Germline values: CDR1 SGHAT, CDR2 FQNNGV. The ends lost 2 bases at V and 2 bases at J; junction bases unmatched: 6.

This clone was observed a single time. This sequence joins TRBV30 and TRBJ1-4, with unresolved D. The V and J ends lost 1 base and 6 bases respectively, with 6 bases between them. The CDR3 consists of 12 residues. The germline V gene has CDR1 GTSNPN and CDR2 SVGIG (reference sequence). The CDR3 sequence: CAWSGNYEKLFF. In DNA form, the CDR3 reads TGTGCCTGGAGTGGGAACTATGAAAAACTGTTTTTT. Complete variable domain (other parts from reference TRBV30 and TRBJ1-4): SQTIHQWPATLVQPVGSPLSLECTVEGTSNPNLYWYRQAAGRGLQLLFYSVGIGQISSEVPQNLSASRPQDRQFILSSKKLLLSDSGFYLCAWSGNYEKLFFGSGTQLSVL.

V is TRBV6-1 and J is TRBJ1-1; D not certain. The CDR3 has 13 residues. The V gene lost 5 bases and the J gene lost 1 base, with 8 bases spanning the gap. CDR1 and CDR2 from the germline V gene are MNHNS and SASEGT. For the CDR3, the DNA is TGTGCCAGCAGTTCCACAGAGAACACTGAAGCTTTCTTT. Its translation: CASSSTENTEAFF.